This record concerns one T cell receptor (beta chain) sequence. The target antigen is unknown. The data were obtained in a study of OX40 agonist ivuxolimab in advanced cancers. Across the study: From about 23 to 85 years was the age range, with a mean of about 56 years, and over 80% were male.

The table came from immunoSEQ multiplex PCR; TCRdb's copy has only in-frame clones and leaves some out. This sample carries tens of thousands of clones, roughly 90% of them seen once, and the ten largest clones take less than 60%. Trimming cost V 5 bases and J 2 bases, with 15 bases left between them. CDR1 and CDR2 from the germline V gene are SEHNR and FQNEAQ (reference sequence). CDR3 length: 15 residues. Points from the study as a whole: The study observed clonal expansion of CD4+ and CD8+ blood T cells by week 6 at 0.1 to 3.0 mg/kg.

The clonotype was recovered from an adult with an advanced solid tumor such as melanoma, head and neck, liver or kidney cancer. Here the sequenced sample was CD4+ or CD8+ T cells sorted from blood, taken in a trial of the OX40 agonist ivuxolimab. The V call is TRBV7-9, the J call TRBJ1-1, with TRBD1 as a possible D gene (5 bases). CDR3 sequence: CASSPSRGVNTEAFF. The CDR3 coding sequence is TGTGCCAGCAGCCCAAGCCGGGGGGTTAACACTGAAGCTTTCTTT.